This TCR beta chain is from a study of blood T cell repertoires in COVID-19. Deletions cut 0 bases from V and 2 bases from J, with 11 bases between. The CDR3 totals 15 residues. Germline V CDR1 and CDR2: GTSNPN, SVGIG (reference sequence). This table comes from immunoSEQ multiplex PCR, and its TCRdb copy is limited to in-frame clones, with some not included. Of roughly 250,000 clones listed, approximately 91% are singletons. Participants had their cohort set by participant-reported clinical history. The sample consisted of PBMCs or T cells enriched from blood (not recorded which). This sequence joins TRBV30 and TRBJ2-1; D gene ambiguous. The sequence came from a woman aged 40-49 years with acute COVID-19. Here the CDR3 DNA reads TGTGCCTGGAGTGTAGCCCTAAGCCCCTACAATGAGCAGTTCTTC. Protein sequence: CAWSVALSPYNEQFF.